Below are 23 T cell receptor beta chains sequenced from a single sample in a study of CD8 T cells in Susac syndrome (dated by TCRdb to about 2019). Library creation used the immunoSEQ multiplex PCR assay. RNA was extracted using the RNeasy kit, and roughly 0.5 to 1 ug of the RNA was reverse transcribed with random hexamers. TCRdb ran its own pipeline on the public reads, namely fastp trimming at Q25 and MiXCR clone calling, and kept in-frame beta chains. Every CDR3 protein is listed once, alongside the most common genes and DNA of its rows. This sample lists 170,000 or so distinct CDR3 sequences; approximately 93% were detected once. The top ten hold roughly 0.094% of the sample. The sample comprised CD4+ T cells from PBMCs. Receptors originate from a human donor with multiple sclerosis.

This clonotype came up once. V and J are TRBV6-2 or TRBV6-3 and TRBJ2-5; D is perhaps TRBD1 (5 bases). Germline loops: CDR1 MNHEY, CDR2 SVGEGT. V was trimmed by 10 bases and J by 4 bases, leaving 10 bases between them. CDR3 length: 11 amino acids. For the CDR3, the DNA is TGTGCCATCGGTAGGGGAGAGACCCAGTACTTC. Translating gives CAIGRGETQYF.

The CDR3 DNA sequence: TGTGCCAGCACAATAGGGGGAGGGTACACAGATACGCAGTATTTT. Translation gives CASTIGGGYTDTQYF. This chain uses TRBV9 with TRBJ2-3, with D perhaps TRBD2 (7 bases). The CDR3 extends over 15 amino acids. Trimming shortened V by 6 bases and J by 2 bases, and 16 bases separated the two germline ends. In germline, CDR1 is SGDLS, CDR2 YYNGEE.

The rearrangement links TRBV12-3 or TRBV12-4 to TRBJ2-7; D might be TRBD2 (5 bases). V shed 7 bases and J shed 1 base, with 14 bases lying between them. The CDR3 consists of 14 residues. CDR3: CASTLQSGSYEQYF. CDR3 bases: TGTGCCAGCACCCTCCAAAGCGGATCCTACGAGCAGTACTTC.

The table lists this clonotype with a count of one. The chain recombines TRBV10-3 with TRBJ2-3; D is unclear. From germline, CDR1 is ENHRY and CDR2 SYGVKD. The V end was cut by 8 bases, the J end by 0 bases, with 12 bases between. CDR3 length: 14 residues. CDR3 in amino acids: CAISDSTSTDTQYF. DNA of the CDR3: TGTGCCATCTCTGACTCGACTAGCACAGATACGCAGTATTTT.

The chain employs TRBV4-3 and TRBJ2-3; D not certain. The CDR3 has 15 residues. Trimming took 0 bases from V and 2 from J, leaving 9 bases between them. CDR1 is LGHNA and CDR2 is YSLEER in the germline V gene. As DNA, the CDR3 is TGCGCCAGCAGCCAAGAACGTCTCCTCACAGATACGCAGTATTTT. Its translation is CASSQERLLTDTQYF.

The rearrangement joins TRBV24-1 to TRBJ2-1; D may be TRBD2 (5 bases). The germline V and J ends were trimmed by 4 bases and 6 bases, with 15 bases remaining between them. CDR1 is KGHDR and CDR2 is SFDVKD in the germline V gene. This CDR3 is built from 15 residues. In nucleotides, the CDR3 is TGTGCCACCAGTGACCCCACCGGGAAGCCCAATGAGCAGTTCTTC. Translated: CATSDPTGKPNEQFF.

V is TRBV2 and J is TRBJ1-1; no clear D gene. The CDR3 contains 13 residues. V gave up 6 bases and J gave up 1 base, with 9 bases separating them. The germline V gene has CDR1 SNHLY and CDR2 FYNNEI. The CDR3 DNA is TGTGCCAGCAGCTACACAGAGAACACTGAAGCTTTCTTT. Its protein product is CASSYTENTEAFF.

The DNA for the CDR3 is TGTGCCAGCAGCTCAACAGACAGAGGCATATATTTT. Protein sequence: CASSSTDRGIYF. The V gene is TRBV9, the J gene TRBJ1-3; D may be TRBD1 (5 bases). Germline V gene sequence: CDR1 SGDLS, CDR2 YYNGEE. The V end lost 4 bases, the J end lost 12 bases, and 14 bases lay between the germline ends. This CDR3 is built from 12 residues.

V is TRBV5-6 and J is TRBJ1-4, with D unclear. The CDR3 has 13 residues. The V and J ends lost 0 bases and 8 bases respectively, with 8 bases between them. The germline V gene has CDR1 SGHDT and CDR2 YYEEEE. The CDR3 loop reads CASSLDLREKLFF. The DNA of the CDR3 is TGTGCCAGCAGCTTGGATCTTCGGGAAAAACTGTTTTTT. Full variable domain (remainder filled in from reference TRBV5-6 and TRBJ1-4): DAGVTQSPTHLIKTRGQQVTLRCSPKSGHDTVSWYQQALGQGPQFIFQYYEEEERQRGNFPDRFSGHQFPNYSSELNVNALLLGDSALYLCASSLDLREKLFFGSGTQLSVL.

This clonotype came up once. This rearrangement joins TRBV7-8 to TRBJ1-4; 8 positions agree with TRBD1. V lost 5 bases and J lost 5; bases outside the gene matches: 10. The CDR3 has 16 residues. In germline, CDR1 is SGHVS, CDR2 FQNEAQ. CDR3 residues: CASSLGPGQGNEKLFF. In nucleotides, the CDR3 is TGTGCCAGCAGCCTAGGGCCCGGACAGGGAAATGAAAAACTGTTTTTT.

This chain links TRBV20-1 with TRBJ2-7, with TRBD1 matching 7 bases. V dropped 3 bases and J dropped 1; count of bases not matched to a gene: 6. CDR1 is DFQATT, CDR2 SNEGSKA, per germline (reference sequence). The CDR3 spans 14 residues. The CDR3 spells CSASSTGSSYEQYF. In DNA, the CDR3 is TGCAGTGCTAGTTCGACAGGGAGTTCCTACGAGCAGTACTTC.

The chain uses TRBV6-2 or TRBV6-3 and TRBJ2-1, with TRBD2 matching 14 bases. This CDR3 has 17 amino acids. Germline V lookup: CDR1 MNHEY, CDR2 SVGEGT. The ends lost 6 bases at V and 0 bases at J; junction bases unmatched: 4. CDR3 residues: CASSSTSGRASYNEQFF. In DNA, the CDR3 is TGTGCCAGCAGCTCGACTAGCGGGAGGGCCTCCTACAATGAGCAGTTCTTC.

The chain joins TRBV6-5 to TRBJ2-5, with no clear D. This CDR3 region has 13 residues. Germline V gene sequence: CDR1 MNHEY, CDR2 SVGAGI. Trimming left V 4 bases short and J 5 bases short, with 11 bases between. CDR3 residues: CASSSNLVETQYF. Written as DNA, the CDR3 is TGTGCCAGCAGTTCCAATCTAGTGGAGACCCAGTACTTC.

The rearrangement uses TRBV6-2 or TRBV6-3 and TRBJ1-5; D uncertain. The CDR3 has 14 amino acids. Germline V lookup: CDR1 MNHEY, CDR2 SVGEGT. V was trimmed by 8 bases and J by 0 bases, leaving 11 bases between them. The CDR3 DNA follows: TGTGCCAGCGGAGGAGGGCATAGCAATCAGCCCCAGCATTTT. Protein product: CASGGGHSNQPQHF.

The gene calls are TRBV3-1 and TRBJ2-3; TRBD2 matches 8 bases. CDR1 is LGHDT, CDR2 YNNKEL, per germline (reference sequence). The CDR3 is 17 residues long. Trimming at V came to 4 bases and at J to 8 bases, leaving 17 bases not matched to a gene. Here the CDR3 DNA reads TGTGCCAGCAGCCCTTCCCGGTTTAGCGGGGACGCCGCTACGCAGTATTTT. This encodes CASSPSRFSGDAATQYF.

The V gene is TRBV20-1, the J gene TRBJ2-1; D gene ambiguous. The CDR3 totals 12 residues. The V and J ends lost 8 bases and 3 bases respectively, with 11 bases between them. Germline loops: CDR1 DFQATT, CDR2 SNEGSKA (reference sequence). CDR3 DNA: TGCAGTTCCACCCCTCTCTACAATGAGCAGTTCTTC. Translated: CSSTPLYNEQFF.

A single count supports this clonotype. V is TRBV2 and J is TRBJ2-7, with 10 bases fitting TRBD2. Germline V gene data show CDR1 as SNHLY and CDR2 as FYNNEI. Trimming at V came to 5 bases and at J to 10 bases, leaving 11 bases not matched to a gene. CDR3 length: 14 residues. CDR3 in DNA: TGTGCCAGCAGTCCCCTAGCGGGGGAGATTCCCCAGTACTTC. Its translation: CASSPLAGEIPQYF.

The chain joins TRBV21-1 to TRBJ1-1; TRBD1 was called by the table and not checked on the DNA. TRBV21-1 is shown as a pseudogene. This CDR3 comprises 11 residues. CDR3 DNA: TGTGCCAGTAAACTACATCGGGGGGCTTTCTTT. Residues: CASKLHRGAFF.

This clonotype was seen a single time. The rearrangement links TRBV6-1 to TRBJ1-2; D is ambiguous. Trimming shortened V by 6 bases and J by 3 bases, and 17 bases separated the two germline ends. The CDR3 is 15 residues long. Germline V CDR1 and CDR2: MNHNS, SASEGT. The CDR3 here is CASRPPGFGDYGYTF. CDR3 coding DNA: TGTGCCAGCAGGCCCCCAGGATTTGGCGACTATGGCTACACCTTC.

This clonotype was picked up one time. The chain recombines TRBV4-1 with TRBJ1-6; possibly TRBD1 for D (5 bases). Looked up from germline, CDR1 is MGHRA and CDR2 is YSYEKL. The CDR3 consists of 13 residues. V was shortened by 0 bases and J by 10 bases, with 7 bases between the two germline ends. As DNA, the CDR3 is TGCGCCAGCAGCCAAGATTGGGGGTCACCCCTCCACTTT. It encodes CASSQDWGSPLHF.

The gene calls are TRBV9 and TRBJ2-1; D is uncertain. This CDR3 has 11 residues. CDR1 and CDR2 (germline): SGDLS, YYNGEE. The ends were cut back, 3 bases at V and 8 bases at J, with 6 bases in the middle. CDR3 coding DNA: TGTGCCAGCAGCGGGCATGATGAGCAGTTCTTC. Its translation is CASSGHDEQFF.

V gene TRBV30 combines with J gene TRBJ2-6; no reliable D call. V was pared by 0 bases and J by 2 bases, with 8 bases between. The CDR3 runs 15 residues. CDR1 GTSNPN and CDR2 SVGIG come from the germline V gene (reference sequence). CDR3 sequence: CAWSVHGAGANVLTF. The CDR3 DNA sequence: TGTGCCTGGAGTGTACATGGGGCTGGGGCCAACGTCCTGACTTTC.

The rearrangement uses TRBV29-1 and TRBJ2-2; D ambiguous. CDR1 and CDR2 (germline): SQVTM, ANQGSEA. Trimming shortened V by 5 bases and J by 1 base, and 5 bases separated the two germline ends. CDR3 length: 12 amino acids. CDR3 DNA: TGCAGCGTTACTCAGAACACCGGGGAGCTGTTTTTT. It codes for CSVTQNTGELFF.